These 21 T cell receptor beta chains were all obtained from the same sample, sequenced in a study of T cell responses to AZD1222 COVID-19 vaccine. Sequencing used immunoSEQ multiplex PCR; TCRdb keeps in-frame clones, though not all of them. The table lists roughly 160,000 clones, around 89% of them singletons, with approximately 4.5% in the top ten. The sample consisted of peripheral blood, taken 28 days after the second AZD1222 dose. The source of these receptors is an adult who received the AZD1222 COVID-19 vaccine.

Only a few counts were recorded for this clone. J is TRBJ2-6 and V is TRBV15, with D maybe TRBD2 (5 bases). This CDR3 is built from 18 residues. Germline V gene sequence: CDR1 LNHNV, CDR2 YYDKDF (reference sequence). With 3 bases removed from V and 2 bases from J, the gap between germline ends came to 17 bases. The CDR3 loop is CATSSTTAGGPGANVLTF. The CDR3 region has the DNA TGTGCCACCAGCAGCACTACCGCGGGCGGGCCTGGGGCCAACGTCCTGACTTTC. Variable domain in full (rest from reference TRBV15 and TRBJ2-6): DAMVIQNPRYQVTQFGKPVTLSCSQTLNHNVMYWYQQKSSQAPKLLFHYYDKDFNNEADTPDNFQSRRPNTSFCFLDIRSPGLGDTAMYLCATSSTTAGGPGANVLTFGAGSRLTVL.

The CDR3 spells CASSRNHRDSNEQFF. DNA for the CDR3: TGTGCCAGCAGCCGCAACCACCGGGACAGCAATGAGCAGTTCTTC. The chain has TRBV6-2 or TRBV6-3 and TRBJ2-1, with 7 positions matching TRBD1. The CDR3 length is 15 residues. The germline gives CDR1 MNHEY, CDR2 SVGEGT. The V gene end was trimmed by 6 bases and the J gene end by 6 bases; junction bases not matched to a gene: 11.

The chain recombines TRBV9 with TRBJ1-5; D not certain. The CDR3 runs to 15 residues. The V end lost 2 bases, the J end lost 2 bases, and 11 bases lay between the germline ends. Germline CDR1 and CDR2: SGDLS and YYNGEE. CDR3 nucleotide sequence: TGTGCCAGCAGCGTGGGAGACGGACGCAATCAGCCCCAGCATTTT. Translation gives CASSVGDGRNQPQHF.

The chain links TRBV6-5 to TRBJ1-1; 7 bases match TRBD1. J was trimmed by 4 bases and V by 6 bases; bases with no gene match: 8. The CDR3 loop spans 14 amino acids. CDR1 is MNHEY and CDR2 is SVGAGI in the germline V gene. The CDR3 bases are TGTGCCAGCAGATCCAGGGGGAAGAGCACTGAAGCTTTCTTT. Amino acids: CASRSRGKSTEAFF.

The chain joins TRBV7-4 to TRBJ2-6; possible D gene TRBD1, 6 bases. V was pared by 3 bases and J by 0 bases, with 12 bases between. This CDR3 has 17 residues. Germline values: CDR1 SGHVT, CDR2 SQSDAQ. The CDR3 here is CASSFWTVCSGANVLTF. CDR3 nucleotides: TGTGCCAGCAGCTTTTGGACAGTGTGCTCTGGGGCCAACGTCCTGACTTTC.

This sequence joins TRBV11-3 and TRBJ2-2; D unresolved. The CDR3 sequence is 13 residues long. Germline V lookup: CDR1 SGHNT, CDR2 YENEEA. V lost 1 base to trimming and J lost 6 bases, with 6 bases between them. CDR3 protein: CASSLGSPGELFF. CDR3 in DNA: TGTGCCAGCAGCTTAGGTTCTCCCGGGGAGCTGTTTTTT.

The J gene is TRBJ2-1, the V gene TRBV7-2, with D hard to call. Trimming stripped 9 bases from V and 8 bases from J, with 11 bases between. Germline lookup yields CDR1 SGHTA and CDR2 FQGNSA. CDR3 size: 11 residues. This CDR3 reads CASLAGYEQFF. DNA for the CDR3: TGTGCCAGTCTCGCTGGGTATGAGCAGTTCTTC.

V is TRBV9 and J is TRBJ2-1; the D is unclear. The germline V gene has CDR1 SGDLS and CDR2 YYNGEE. V gave up 0 bases and J gave up 5 bases, with 9 bases separating them. The CDR3 is 14 amino acids. The CDR3 region is CASSVGSGHNEQFF. CDR3 in DNA: TGTGCCAGCAGCGTAGGATCAGGACACAATGAGCAGTTCTTC.

This chain links TRBV7-2 with TRBJ2-1; 9 nucleotides line up with TRBD2. The germline gives CDR1 SGHTA, CDR2 FQGNSA. After removal of 1 base from V and 3 bases from J, the junction contained 4 bases not matched to a gene. The CDR3 is 16 residues long. DNA of the CDR3: TGTGCCAGCAGCTTAGTGCGGGGGGGCCGCTACAATGAGCAGTTCTTC. Protein: CASSLVRGGRYNEQFF. Supplemented by reference TRBV7-2 and TRBJ2-1, the full variable domain reads GAGVSQSPSNKVTEKGKDVELRCDPISGHTALYWYRQSLGQGLEFLIYFQGNSAPDKSGLPSDRFSAERTGGSVSTLTIQRTQQEDSAVYLCASSLVRGGRYNEQFFGPGTRLTVL.

The chain carries TRBV7-8 and TRBJ1-6, with D perhaps TRBD1 (5 bases). V was pared by 5 bases and J by 6 bases, with 14 bases between. Germline CDR1 is SGHVS and CDR2 is FQNEAQ. The CDR3 spans 15 residues. CDR3 nucleotides: TGTGCCAGCAGCCTCAGGGTGGAGGTTAATTCACCCCTCCACTTT. Protein product: CASSLRVEVNSPLHF.

CDR3 residues: CASSGYTGSDYGYTF. CDR3 in DNA: TGTGCCAGCAGCGGATATACAGGGTCCGACTATGGCTACACCTTC. This sequence joins TRBV9 and TRBJ1-2; weak D call: TRBD1 (6 bases). The length of the CDR3 is 15 residues. Trimming pared 3 bases from V and 3 bases from J, leaving 15 bases between. Per the germline V gene, CDR1 is SGDLS and CDR2 is YYNGEE.

The chain links TRBV7-2 to TRBJ2-1, with 7 bases fitting TRBD2. This CDR3 is built from 19 residues. The trim removed 3 bases at V and 1 base at J, leaving 15 bases unmatched. Germline V gene lookup returns CDR1 SGHTA and CDR2 FQGNSA. The CDR3 loop is CASSFPSGGGGVSYNEQFF. The CDR3 DNA reads TGTGCCAGCAGCTTTCCCAGTGGCGGCGGGGGAGTATCCTACAATGAGCAGTTCTTC.

The chain is built from TRBV29-1 and TRBJ1-1; TRBD1 might be the D (6 bases). Trimming took 2 bases from V and 8 from J, leaving 18 bases between them. CDR3 size: 14 residues. Germline V lookup: CDR1 SQVTM, CDR2 ANQGSEA. The CDR3 spells CSVEKYGGGTEAFF. CDR3 nucleotide sequence: TGCAGCGTTGAAAAATACGGGGGCGGGACGGAAGCTTTCTTT.

In its sample, this clone was seen a few times. The V call is TRBV7-9, the J call TRBJ1-5; 7 nucleotides match TRBD1. J lost 5 bases, V lost 4 bases, and 2 bases had no gene match. The CDR3 runs to 13 residues. Germline CDR1 and CDR2: SEHNR and FQNEAQ (reference sequence). CDR3 loop: CASSWDSDQPQHF. For the CDR3, the DNA is TGTGCCAGCAGCTGGGACAGTGATCAGCCCCAGCATTTT.

The chain has TRBV15 and TRBJ1-2; D is ambiguous. Trimming removed 1 base at V and 3 bases at J, with 3 bases between. The CDR3 covers 12 residues. CDR1 and CDR2 (germline): LNHNV, YYDKDF (reference sequence). The CDR3 protein is CATSRGDYGYTF. The CDR3, as DNA: TGTGCCACCAGCAGAGGGGACTATGGCTACACCTTC. Using reference TRBV15 and TRBJ1-2 for the parts outside the CDR3, the full variable domain is DAMVIQNPRYQVTQFGKPVTLSCSQTLNHNVMYWYQQKSSQAPKLLFHYYDKDFNNEADTPDNFQSRRPNTSFCFLDIRSPGLGDTAMYLCATSRGDYGYTFGSGTRLTVV.

The gene calls are TRBV27 and TRBJ2-2; D may be TRBD1 or TRBD2 (5 bases each). Germline V gene sequence: CDR1 MNHEY, CDR2 SMNVEV (reference sequence). V shed 2 bases and J shed 7 bases, with 14 bases lying between them. CDR3 length: 15 amino acids. The DNA for the CDR3 is TGTGCCAGCAGTTTAGTTGGGGGTTGGGTCGGGGAGCTGTTTTTT. Residues: CASSLVGGWVGELFF.

This chain uses TRBV12-3 or TRBV12-4 with TRBJ1-6, with D unresolved. Trimming shortened V by 6 bases and J by 9 bases, and 12 bases separated the two germline ends. CDR3 length equals 13 residues. The CDR3 reads CASRFGGFSPLHF. CDR3 nucleotide sequence: TGTGCCAGCAGGTTCGGAGGGTTTTCACCCCTCCACTTT.

J is TRBJ2-3 and V is TRBV6-4, with TRBD1 as a possible D gene (7 bases). Germline V CDR1 and CDR2: MRHNA, SNTAGT. Trimming took 6 bases from V and 1 from J, leaving 14 bases between them. The CDR3 runs 15 residues. CDR3 sequence reads: CASSQGGTRTDTQYF. CDR3 in DNA: TGTGCCAGCAGCCAGGGGGGTACCCGCACAGATACGCAGTATTTT.

This chain connects TRBV7-3 to TRBJ2-3, with 10 bases aligning to TRBD2. Losses at the gene ends were 5 bases for V and 4 bases for J; bases not matched to a gene: 12. The CDR3 consists of 17 residues. Germline assignment: CDR1 SGHTA and CDR2 FQGTGA. CDR3: CASSTGSSGGAADTQYF. The CDR3 region has the DNA TGTGCCAGCAGCACCGGGTCCAGCGGGGGGGCGGCAGATACGCAGTATTTT.

The J gene is TRBJ2-7, the V gene TRBV5-5; tentatively, D is TRBD2 (5 bases). There are 15 residues in the CDR3. In germline, CDR1 is SGHKS, CDR2 YYEKEE (reference sequence). Between the trimmed V and J ends, which lost 0 bases and 1 base, there was a span of 11 bases. Written as DNA, the CDR3 is TGTGCCAGCAGCTTGGAGCCACTAGAATCCTACGAGCAGTACTTC. Translating it yields CASSLEPLESYEQYF.

The chain carries TRBV6-5 and TRBJ1-1; D is uncertain. CDR1 is MNHEY, CDR2 SVGAGI, per germline. Trimming shortened V by 0 bases and J by 0 bases, and 8 bases separated the two germline ends. This CDR3 region has 15 residues. The CDR3 is CASSYSQVMNTEAFF. For the CDR3, the DNA is TGTGCCAGCAGTTACTCCCAGGTCATGAACACTGAAGCTTTCTTT.